The present entry profiles one TCR beta chain with its context. Its antigen is not known. This entry belongs to a study of cytomegalovirus exposure and HLA in healthy donors. 60 Vbeta and 13 Jbeta primers were used in PCR. The protocol was immunoSEQ multiplex PCR, while the TCRdb copy is restricted to in-frame clones and leaves out a portion. Of 110,000 to 150,000 clones listed, over 70% are singletons. The study, taken as a whole, reports: Sequencing artifact likely explains a cluster of highly shared sequence variants. A later analysis, which compared TCR beta chains of equal frequency, found the HLA-associated ones more clonally expanded.

The sample was PBMCs. The sequence was obtained from a woman aged 40 to 50 in good health and CMV-seronegative.

CDR3 in DNA: TGTGCCAGCAGTTTCTTTTTTCCCTCAGGGGGCACTGAAGCTTTCTTT. This encodes CASSFFFPSGGTEAFF. The chain links TRBV28 to TRBJ1-1; 7 bases agree with TRBD1. The CDR3 length is 16 residues. The germline V gene encodes CDR1 MDHEN and CDR2 SYDVKM. V gave up 3 bases and J gave up 4 bases; unmatched junction bases: 11.